The TCR beta chain under discussion was sequenced for a study of vaccination and CD4 T cells after COVID-19. Study information: Two doses of either BNT162b2 or mRNA-1273 vaccine went to participants. Study findings and constraints: Among those convalescent, a median roughly 89% of reactive clones emerged solely post-vaccination.

The CDR3 extends over 19 amino acids. Germline V gene lookup returns CDR1 SGHAT and CDR2 FQNNGV. V gave up 4 bases and J gave up 0 bases; unmatched junction bases: 8. Once obtained from cultured CD4+ T cells, the DNA was sequenced using the Oncomine TCR Beta short-read assay. MiXCR was run by TCRdb on the PCR reads, yielding one entry per CDR3 protein. The repertoire holds about 5,900 distinct CDR3 sequences, 56% seen once, with more than 20% in the top ten. Treatment here: roughly 11-day PBMC culture with coronavirus spike peptide pools or control peptides (ViraFEST assay). Half the medium was exchanged for fresh IL-2 medium on days 3 and 7. Of note for this clonotype: The antigen remains unidentified.

The sequence came from a human donor who had recovered from COVID-19. The chain couples TRBV11-2 to TRBJ2-6, with 11 bases lining up with TRBD2. The sample comprised CD4+ T cells from blood, cultured in vitro. CDR3 region: CASSYLRLAGLSGANVLTF. DNA for the CDR3: TGTGCCAGCAGCTACCTCAGACTAGCGGGACTCTCTGGGGCCAACGTCCTGACTTTC.